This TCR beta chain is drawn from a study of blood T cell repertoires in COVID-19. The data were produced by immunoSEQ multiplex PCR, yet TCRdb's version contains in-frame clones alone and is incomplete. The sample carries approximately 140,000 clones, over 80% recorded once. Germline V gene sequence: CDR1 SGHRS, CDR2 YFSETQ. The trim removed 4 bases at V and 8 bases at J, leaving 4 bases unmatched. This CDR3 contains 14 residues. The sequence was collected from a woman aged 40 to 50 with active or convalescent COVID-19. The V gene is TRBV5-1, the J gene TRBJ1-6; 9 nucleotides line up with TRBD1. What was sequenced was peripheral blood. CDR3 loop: CASSLDRGHSPLHF. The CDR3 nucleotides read TGCGCCAGCAGCCTGGACAGGGGTCATTCACCCCTCCACTTT.